These 18 T cell receptor beta chains were all obtained from the same sample, sequenced in a study of technical replicates of blood from a handful of donors. The table came from immunoSEQ multiplex PCR; TCRdb's copy has only in-frame clones and leaves some out. The sample contains under 95,000 clones, 91% of which appear only once. Specimen: T cells isolated from PBMCs. Receptor source: a human donor in good health. Some clones in this sample may be carry-over from other donors' samples.

The CDR3: CASSLSGTGGSQPQHF. CDR3 DNA sequence: TGTGCCAGCAGTTTATCCGGGACAGGGGGCTCTCAGCCCCAGCATTTT. The chain couples TRBV27 to TRBJ1-5; TRBD1 matches 12 bases. Losses at the gene ends were 0 bases for V and 6 bases for J; bases not matched to a gene: 3. The CDR3 has 16 residues. Germline CDR1 and CDR2: MNHEY and SMNVEV (reference sequence).

V usage is TRBV28 and J usage is TRBJ1-2; D is ambiguous. CDR3 length: 13 amino acids. Germline assignment: CDR1 MDHEN and CDR2 SYDVKM. With 10 bases removed from V and 6 bases from J, the gap between germline ends came to 18 bases. The CDR3 here is CATRQAERHGYTF. CDR3 sequence (DNA): TGTGCCACCCGCCAGGCAGAAAGACATGGCTACACCTTC.

This clone was counted once. The gene calls are TRBV7-8 and TRBJ1-5, with D hard to call. The CDR3 is 14 amino acids. V lost 1 base and J lost 1, with 5 bases in between. Germline V gene lookup returns CDR1 SGHVS and CDR2 FQNEAQ. The CDR3 nucleotides read TGTGCCAGCAGCTTAGGTTTAAGCAATCAGCCCCAGCATTTT. Translating gives CASSLGLSNQPQHF.

The chain employs TRBV2 and TRBJ2-5; D gene unclear. V lost 4 bases, J lost 1 base, and 7 bases lay in between. The CDR3 length is 13 residues. In germline, CDR1 is SNHLY, CDR2 FYNNEI. Here the CDR3 DNA reads TGTGCCAGCAGTGGAAACGGCCAAGAGACCCAGTACTTC. This encodes CASSGNGQETQYF.

This rearrangement joins TRBV14 to TRBJ2-7, with D possibly being TRBD1 (5 bases). V gave up 5 bases and J gave up 3 bases, with 17 bases separating them. Per germline, CDR1 SGHDN and CDR2 FVKESK. The CDR3 contains 15 residues. CDR3 bases: TGTGCCAGCAGCAGCCTTAGGCAGGGCCTCTACGAGCAGTACTTC. Translated: CASSSLRQGLYEQYF.

The chain carries TRBV9 and TRBJ1-2, with TRBD1 matching over 8 bases. The CDR3 totals 15 residues. V lost 7 bases to trimming and J lost 8 bases; unmatched junction nucleotides: 16. In germline, CDR1 is SGDLS, CDR2 YYNGEE. The CDR3 is CASDKGGTGRLGYTF. CDR3 coding DNA: TGTGCCAGCGACAAAGGCGGGACAGGTCGATTGGGCTACACCTTC. The entire variable domain, with the rest obtained from reference TRBV9 and TRBJ1-2, is as follows: DSGVTQTPKHLITATGQRVTLRCSPRSGDLSVYWYQQSLDQGLQFLIQYYNGEERAKGNILERFSAQQFPDLHSELNLSSLELGDSALYFCASDKGGTGRLGYTFGSGTRLTVV.

The rearrangement joins TRBV9 to TRBJ1-5; the D gene is possibly TRBD1 (6 bases). Looked up from germline, CDR1 is SGDLS and CDR2 is YYNGEE. V gave up 1 base and J gave up 2 bases, with 10 bases separating them. This CDR3 has 15 amino acids. The CDR3 reads CASSVLPGGNQPQHF. The CDR3 nucleotides are TGTGCCAGCAGCGTATTGCCAGGGGGCAATCAGCCCCAGCATTTT. The whole variable domain, remainder taken from reference TRBV9 and TRBJ1-5, is DSGVTQTPKHLITATGQRVTLRCSPRSGDLSVYWYQQSLDQGLQFLIQYYNGEERAKGNILERFSAQQFPDLHSELNLSSLELGDSALYFCASSVLPGGNQPQHFGDGTRLSIL.

V usage is TRBV21-1 and J usage is TRBJ2-7; the tabulated D call, TRBD2, remains unverified against the DNA. TRBV21-1 corresponds to a pseudogene. This CDR3 has 15 amino acids. The CDR3 sequence: CASSPRAPYGDEQYF. The CDR3 nucleotides are TGTGCCAGCAGCCCGCGGGCACCCTATGGGGACGAGCAGTACTTC.

The chain combines TRBV6-5 with TRBJ2-5, with a weak D call TRBD2 (6 bases). The germline V gene has CDR1 MNHEY and CDR2 SVGAGI. V was shortened by 6 bases and J by 7 bases, with 9 bases between the two germline ends. The CDR3 covers 11 residues. The CDR3 protein is CASSNGGTQYF. CDR3 nucleotides: TGTGCCAGCAGCAACGGGGGGACCCAGTACTTC.

The chain is built from TRBV19 and TRBJ2-3; D gene unclear. The germline V gene encodes CDR1 LNHDA and CDR2 SQIVND (reference sequence). V was clipped by 6 bases and J by 6 bases, with 7 bases between them. The CDR3 has 11 amino acids. The CDR3 sequence is CASRIEDTQYF. In DNA form, the CDR3 reads TGTGCCAGTAGAATCGAGGATACGCAGTATTTT.

This chain joins TRBV7-9 and TRBJ1-4; 7 bases line up with TRBD1. The V gene's germline CDR1 is SEHNR and CDR2 FQNEAQ (reference sequence). V lost 5 bases and J lost 4; bases outside the gene matches: 7. The CDR3 runs 15 residues. CDR3 region: CASSLGTVNNEKLFF. Here the CDR3 DNA reads TGTGCCAGCAGCCTTGGGACAGTTAATAATGAAAAACTGTTTTTT.

This clone was counted once. The rearrangement links TRBV30 to TRBJ1-4; 8 nucleotides match TRBD1. Germline loops: CDR1 GTSNPN, CDR2 SVGIG (reference sequence). The CDR3 is 15 amino acids. V lost 5 bases, J lost 3 bases, and 8 bases stayed unmatched. In DNA form, the CDR3 reads TGTGCCTGGCAGACAGGGGATGGGGCTAATGAAAAACTGTTTTTT. This gives the protein CAWQTGDGANEKLFF.

The rearrangement uses TRBV5-1 and TRBJ2-1, with a possible D match to TRBD1 (5 bases). This CDR3 has 14 residues. The germline V gene has CDR1 SGHRS and CDR2 YFSETQ. Deletions cut 4 bases from V and 4 bases from J, with 12 bases between. The CDR3 nucleotides read TGCGCCAGCAGCATCAGTCAGGGATACAATGAGCAGTTCTTC. Its protein is CASSISQGYNEQFF.

In nucleotides, the CDR3 is TGTGCCAGCAGTCGTGACAGGATCCAAGAGACCCAGTACTTC. Translated: CASSRDRIQETQYF. The V gene is TRBV28, the J gene TRBJ2-5, with TRBD1 as a possible D gene (6 bases). The CDR3 is made up of 14 amino acids. V was shortened by 5 bases and J by 1 base, with 11 bases between the two germline ends. Germline CDR1 reads MDHEN; CDR2 reads SYDVKM.

This clone came up once. The chain carries TRBV7-9 and TRBJ1-2; D is ambiguous. CDR1 and CDR2 from the germline V gene are SEHNR and FQNEAQ (reference sequence). V gave up 5 bases and J gave up 6 bases, with 13 bases separating them. The CDR3 has 13 amino acids. CDR3 region: CASSPSDLNGYTF. CDR3 DNA sequence: TGTGCCAGCAGCCCATCCGACTTAAATGGCTACACCTTC.

The V gene is TRBV28, the J gene TRBJ2-7, with 10 positions matching TRBD2. Trimming removed 4 bases from V and 6 bases from J; junction bases left unmatched: 9. The CDR3 is made up of 15 amino acids. Per the germline V gene, CDR1 is MDHEN and CDR2 is SYDVKM. Here the CDR3 DNA reads TGTGCCAGCAGTTGGACAGTAGCGGGAGGAGGCGAGCAGTACTTC. Protein: CASSWTVAGGGEQYF.

The gene calls are TRBV5-6 and TRBJ1-4; D unresolved. Looked up from germline, CDR1 is SGHDT and CDR2 is YYEEEE. V was clipped by 5 bases and J by 7 bases, with 15 bases between them. This CDR3 contains 14 residues. The CDR3 reads CASRSREGSEKLFF. DNA for the CDR3: TGTGCCAGCAGGTCGAGGGAGGGCAGTGAAAAACTGTTTTTT.

The chain combines TRBV13 with TRBJ1-4, with no clear D. This CDR3 has 11 amino acids. V lost 1 base, J lost 12 bases, and 6 bases lay in between. Germline V lookup: CDR1 PRHDT, CDR2 FYEKMQ (reference sequence). The CDR3 bases are TGTGCCAGCAGCTTAGACCAGGAACTGTTTTTT. Amino acid sequence: CASSLDQELFF.